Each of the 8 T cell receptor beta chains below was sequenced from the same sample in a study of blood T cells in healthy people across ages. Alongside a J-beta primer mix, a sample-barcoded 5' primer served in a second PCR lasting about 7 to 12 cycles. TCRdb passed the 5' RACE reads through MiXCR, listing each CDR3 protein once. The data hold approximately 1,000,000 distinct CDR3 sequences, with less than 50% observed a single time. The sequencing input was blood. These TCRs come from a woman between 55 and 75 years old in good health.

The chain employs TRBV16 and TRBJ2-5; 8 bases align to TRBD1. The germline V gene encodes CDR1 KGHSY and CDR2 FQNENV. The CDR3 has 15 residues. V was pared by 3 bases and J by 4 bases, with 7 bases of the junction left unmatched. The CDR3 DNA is TGTGCCAGCAGCCACACAGGGGGTATGAGAGAGACCCAGTACTTC. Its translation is CASSHTGGMRETQYF.

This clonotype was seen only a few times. The CDR3, as DNA: TGTGCCAGCAGCCTCGACACGTATGGCTACACCTTC. Encoded protein: CASSLDTYGYTF. This chain joins TRBV14 and TRBJ1-2; D is ambiguous. Germline loops: CDR1 SGHDN, CDR2 FVKESK. Trimming cost V 4 bases and J 5 bases, with 8 bases left between them. This CDR3 spans 12 amino acids.

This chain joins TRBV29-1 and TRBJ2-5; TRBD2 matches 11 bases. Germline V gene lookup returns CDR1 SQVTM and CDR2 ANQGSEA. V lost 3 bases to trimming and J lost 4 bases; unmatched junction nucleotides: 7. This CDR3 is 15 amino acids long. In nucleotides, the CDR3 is TGCAGCGTTGATCGCCTAGCGGGAGGTGGAGAGACCCAGTACTTC. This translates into CSVDRLAGGGETQYF.

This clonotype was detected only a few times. The CDR3 reads CASSYRPRRGSGEQYF. The CDR3, as DNA: TGTGCCAGCAGTTACCGGCCGAGGAGGGGCTCTGGCGAGCAGTACTTC. V gene TRBV6-6 combines with J gene TRBJ2-4; a weak D match, TRBD2 (6 bases). With the DNA end fitting TRBJ2-7 better, the J assignment may be wrong. CDR3 size: 16 residues. Germline CDR1 reads MNHNY; CDR2 reads SVGAGI (reference sequence).

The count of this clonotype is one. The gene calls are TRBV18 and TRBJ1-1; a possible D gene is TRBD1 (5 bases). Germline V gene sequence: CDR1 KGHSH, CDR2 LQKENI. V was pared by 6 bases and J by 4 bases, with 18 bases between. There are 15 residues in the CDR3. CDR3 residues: CASSPTGGGSTEAFF. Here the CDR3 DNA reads TGTGCCAGCTCCCCGACTGGGGGGGGGTCCACTGAAGCTTTCTTT.

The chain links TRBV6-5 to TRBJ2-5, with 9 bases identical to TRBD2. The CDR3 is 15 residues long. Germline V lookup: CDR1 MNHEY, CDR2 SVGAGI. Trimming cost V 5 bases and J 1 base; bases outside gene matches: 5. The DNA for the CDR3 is TGTGCCAGCAGTACCGGACTAGCGAGCCAAGAGACCCAGTACTTC. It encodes CASSTGLASQETQYF.

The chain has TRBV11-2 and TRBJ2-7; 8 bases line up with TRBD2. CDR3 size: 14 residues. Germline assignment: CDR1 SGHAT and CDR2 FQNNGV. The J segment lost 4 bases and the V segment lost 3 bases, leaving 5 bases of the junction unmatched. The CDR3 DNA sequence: TGTGCCAGCAGCTTTAGCGGGGCGGCATACGAGCAGTACTTC. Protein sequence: CASSFSGAAYEQYF.

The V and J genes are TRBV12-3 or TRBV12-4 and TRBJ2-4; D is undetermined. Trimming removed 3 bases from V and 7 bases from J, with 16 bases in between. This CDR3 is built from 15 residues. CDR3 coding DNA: TGTGCCAGCAGTTTTTCCCCCAGCATTCCGAACATTCAGTACTTC. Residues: CASSFSPSIPNIQYF.